What follows is one T cell receptor (beta chain) and its context. The sample comes from a study of blood T cell repertoires in COVID-19. In germline, CDR1 is SGHTA, CDR2 FQGNSA. The CDR3 extends over 14 amino acids. V was trimmed by 6 bases and J by 3 bases, leaving 13 bases between them. Participants had their cohort set by participant-reported clinical history. Libraries were prepared by immunoSEQ multiplex PCR; TCRdb keeps only in-frame clonotypes and omits some of them. Of about 280,000 clones listed, about nine tenths were seen once; the top ten hold about 4%. This clonotype was sampled from a woman in her thirties with acute COVID-19. The chain combines TRBV7-2 with TRBJ2-3, with a possible D match to TRBD2 (7 bases). Sequencing input: PBMCs or T cells enriched from blood (not recorded which). CDR3 region: CASRTRGATDTQYF. CDR3 bases: TGTGCCAGCAGGACCCGGGGGGCAACAGATACGCAGTATTTT.